These 26 T cell receptor beta chains originate from one sample sequenced in a study of T cells in Graves' hyperthyroidism and ophthalmopathy (dated by TCRdb to between 2018 and 2021). Libraries were built with multiplex PCR. The sequencer was an Illumina HiSeq 2000. The TCR beta CDR3 regions were amplified from RNA transcripts. The first round of RT-PCR for the TCR CDR3 was performed with the HTBI primer set and the Qiagen OneStep RT-PCR kit. TCRdb applied fastp at Q25 and MiXCR to the public reads, then kept only in-frame beta chains. Every distinct CDR3 protein forms one entry, paired with its most common genes and DNA. This sample holds 450,000 to 650,000 distinct CDR3 sequences; 14% were observed only once. About 7% of the sample rests with the top ten. Source material: blood. The receptors shown here come from a woman aged 18-30 years with Graves' ophthalmopathy.

In regard to this clonotype: A much larger clone differs from this one at a single base, so this may be a read error. The chain has TRBV29-1 and TRBJ2-3, with D unclear. CDR1 and CDR2 from the germline V gene are SQVTM and ANQGSEA. The ends were cut back, 0 bases at V and 1 base at J, with 8 bases in the middle. This CDR3 region has 14 residues. The CDR3 DNA is TGCAGCGTTGAAGATGCTGGCGGCACAGATACGCAGTATTTT. Translation: CSVEDAGGTDTQYF.

With regard to this clonotype: The germline gene is not matched at one end of the junction; a read error may be the cause. V gene TRBV7-2 combines with J gene TRBJ2-2; 13 positions agree with TRBD2. The CDR3 runs 17 residues. CDR1 and CDR2 from the germline V gene are SGHTA and FQGNSA. CDR3 sequence (DNA): TGTGCCAGCAGCCCCAGGGGGACTAGCGGGAACGCCGGGGAGCTGTTTTTT. Its protein product is CASSPRGTSGNAGELFF.

This clonotype has more than one count but fewer than ten. The rearrangement joins TRBV7-2 to TRBJ2-4; 11 nucleotides match TRBD2. CDR1 is SGHTA, CDR2 FQGNSA, per germline. V was clipped by 5 bases and J by 3 bases; unmatched bases: 6. This CDR3 comprises 16 residues. This chain's CDR3 is CASSLTSGSGKNIQYF. CDR3 nucleotides: TGTGCCAGCAGCCTTACTAGCGGGAGCGGCAAAAACATTCAGTACTTC. Based on the CDR3 plus reference TRBV7-2 and TRBJ2-4, the full variable domain is GAGVSQSPSNKVTEKGKDVELRCDPISGHTALYWYRQSLGQGLEFLIYFQGNSAPDKSGLPSDRFSAERTGGSVSTLTIQRTQQEDSAVYLCASSLTSGSGKNIQYFGAGTRLSVL.

This clonotype was picked up a small number of times. The chain employs TRBV6-4 and TRBJ2-7; no clear D. With 0 bases removed from V and 3 bases from J, the gap between germline ends came to 12 bases. Per the germline V gene, CDR1 is MRHNA and CDR2 is SNTAGT. The CDR3 sequence is 15 residues long. In DNA, the CDR3 is TGTGCCAGCAGTGACTCTGCCCGCTCAAGCTACGAGCAGTACTTC. Its translation is CASSDSARSSYEQYF.

This clonotype was detected many times. The V gene is TRBV6-1, the J gene TRBJ2-7, with D perhaps matching TRBD1 (5 bases). Germline V gene lookup returns CDR1 MNHNS and CDR2 SASEGT. V dropped 5 bases and J dropped 2 bases, with 25 bases sitting between them. CDR3 length equals 18 residues. DNA of the CDR3: TGTGCCAGCAGTCAAAATCTCTTCCTAGGCCCAGGGCCCTACGAGCAGTACTTC. Amino acids: CASSQNLFLGPGPYEQYF.

This clonotype was picked up many times. This chain links TRBV28 with TRBJ2-7, with D tentatively TRBD1 (6 bases). V dropped 2 bases and J dropped 3 bases, with 11 bases sitting between them. The CDR3 spans 14 residues. Per the germline V gene, CDR1 is MDHEN and CDR2 is SYDVKM. In DNA form, the CDR3 reads TGTGCCAGCAGTTTACCGGGACACATCTACGAGCAGTACTTC. It codes for CASSLPGHIYEQYF.

The DNA of the CDR3 is TGTGCCAGCAGCCAAGGGGCCGTGGGATTTGACTACGAGCAGTACTTC. Its protein is CASSQGAVGFDYEQYF. The chain links TRBV4-2 to TRBJ2-7; D unresolved. Germline lookup yields CDR1 LGHNA and CDR2 YNFKEQ. Deletions cut 1 base from V and 3 bases from J, with 16 bases between. CDR3 size: 16 residues.

This clonotype was counted many times. This chain uses TRBV7-3 with TRBJ2-3; D is undetermined. The CDR3 totals 17 residues. V gave up 0 bases and J gave up 2 bases, with 15 bases separating them. The germline V gene has CDR1 SGHTA and CDR2 FQGTGA. The CDR3 region is CASSLTWPDGDTDTQYF. DNA of the CDR3: TGTGCCAGCAGCTTAACGTGGCCGGACGGAGACACAGATACGCAGTATTTT.

The chain is built from TRBV3-1 and TRBJ2-2; the D is unclear. The CDR3 has 12 amino acids. Per the germline V gene, CDR1 is LGHDT and CDR2 is YNNKEL (reference sequence). Deletions cut 7 bases from V and 4 bases from J, with 7 bases between. This chain's CDR3 is CASISPTGELFF. The CDR3 nucleotides read TGTGCCAGCATCAGTCCCACCGGGGAGCTGTTTTTT.

This clonotype was found a few times. This chain links TRBV10-3 with TRBJ2-1, with D perhaps matching TRBD1 or TRBD2 (5 bases each). This CDR3 has 13 amino acids. Per the germline V gene, CDR1 is ENHRY and CDR2 is SYGVKD. V was shortened by 9 bases and J by 0 bases, with 9 bases between the two germline ends. The CDR3 DNA reads TGTGCCATGGGGGATAGCTCCTACAATGAGCAGTTCTTC. This codes for CAMGDSSYNEQFF.

The J gene is TRBJ2-5, the V gene TRBV5-1; D is perhaps TRBD2 (6 bases). V was cut by 0 bases and J by 3 bases, with 12 bases left in between. Germline V gene lookup returns CDR1 SGHRS and CDR2 YFSETQ. The CDR3 spans 15 residues. The CDR3 region is CASSLETSVKETQYF. CDR3 sequence (DNA): TGCGCCAGCAGCTTGGAGACTAGTGTCAAAGAGACCCAGTACTTC.

The table lists this clonotype with many counts. The rearrangement uses TRBV7-3 and TRBJ1-5; D remains unclear. This CDR3 spans 10 amino acids. CDR1 and CDR2 (germline): SGHTA, FQGTGA. Trimming removed 9 bases from V and 4 bases from J, with 4 bases in between. Here the CDR3 DNA reads TGTGCCAGGGGGAATCAGCCCCAGCATTTT. This encodes CARGNQPQHF.

At least ten counts were recorded for this clonotype. V usage is TRBV12-3 or TRBV12-4 and J usage is TRBJ2-3, with a tentative D call TRBD2 (6 bases). V was shortened by 3 bases and J by 5 bases, with 18 bases between the two germline ends. The CDR3 covers 16 residues. The CDR3 nucleotides read TGTGCCAGCAGTTTCGCCGTCCAAGCGGGTCAAGATACGCAGTATTTT. The encoded protein is CASSFAVQAGQDTQYF.

This clonotype was observed at least ten times. The V gene is TRBV12-3 or TRBV12-4, the J gene TRBJ2-2; D call uncertain. V was clipped by 3 bases and J by 6 bases, with 23 bases between them. There are 18 residues in the CDR3. The CDR3 region has the DNA TGTGCCAGCAGTTTTATATTAGGACGCATACGATCGTCCGGGGAGCTGTTTTTT. Amino acids: CASSFILGRIRSSGELFF.

This clonotype was recorded a few times. DNA for the CDR3: TGCGCCAGCAGCCAACGGGGGGCTTCTGGAAACACCATATATTTT. This codes for CASSQRGASGNTIYF. This chain links TRBV4-1 with TRBJ1-3, with a tentative D call TRBD1 (6 bases). V lost 2 bases, J lost 1 base, and 9 bases lay in between. Germline CDR1 MGHRA, CDR2 YSYEKL. The CDR3 length is 15 residues.

Of note for this clonotype: This may be a read error: a much more frequent sequence differs by one nucleotide. This chain connects TRBV5-1 to TRBJ2-1, with 7 bases that match TRBD2. Germline V gives CDR1 SGHRS, CDR2 YFSETQ. The V and J ends lost 1 base and 4 bases, in that order; junction bases with no gene match: 8. This CDR3 has 16 residues. The CDR3: CASSLFGGSPYNEQFF. CDR3 sequence (DNA): TGCGCCAGCAGCTTGTTTGGCGGGAGCCCATACAATGAGCAGTTCTTC.

The chain links TRBV18 to TRBJ1-6, with D possibly matching TRBD1 (6 bases). V was shortened by 4 bases and J by 7 bases, with 14 bases between the two germline ends. CDR3 length: 15 residues. The germline V gene has CDR1 KGHSH and CDR2 LQKENI. CDR3 residues: CASSRQGLGNSPLHF. CDR3 DNA sequence: TGTGCCAGCTCACGGCAGGGGTTGGGGAATTCACCCCTCCACTTT.

This clonotype has at least ten counts. The J gene is TRBJ2-7, the V gene TRBV6-1; 11 positions agree with TRBD2. Germline CDR1 and CDR2: MNHNS and SASEGT. The CDR3 loop spans 15 amino acids. J lost 2 bases, V lost 6 bases, and 6 bases had no gene match. The CDR3 region is CASRRLAGQTYEQYF. The CDR3 nucleotides read TGTGCCAGCAGACGACTAGCGGGGCAAACCTACGAGCAGTACTTC.

This clonotype has just a few counts. The chain carries TRBV4-3 and TRBJ1-2; the match to TRBD1 covers 8 bases. CDR1 and CDR2 (germline): LGHNA, YSLEER. CDR3 length equals 16 residues. V trimming: 1 base; J trimming: 4 bases; junction bases outside the gene matches: 8. DNA of the CDR3: TGCGCCAGCAGCCAAGTTTTTGTGGGACAGGTCTATGGCTACACCTTC. Encoded protein: CASSQVFVGQVYGYTF.

As for this clonotype: A read error may explain this, as a much larger clone is one base away. The chain couples TRBV2 to TRBJ2-7; D is possibly TRBD2 (6 bases). There are 12 residues in the CDR3. Germline V gives CDR1 SNHLY, CDR2 FYNNEI. The V end lost 6 bases, the J end lost 8 bases, and 14 bases lay between the germline ends. CDR3 DNA sequence: TGTGCCAGCAGGGGACTCCAAGTCAAGCAGTACTTC. Amino acids: CASRGLQVKQYF.

The genes are TRBV15 and TRBJ2-2; D is undetermined. The V and J ends lost 8 bases and 6 bases respectively, with 16 bases between them. This CDR3 contains 14 residues. Germline V gene data show CDR1 as LNHNV and CDR2 as YYDKDF (reference sequence). The DNA for the CDR3 is TGTGCCACCGAGGCAGTGAGGCTGGCCGGGGAGCTGTTTTTT. Translation: CATEAVRLAGELFF.

In its sample, this clonotype was seen once. With a much larger clone just one base away, this may be a read error. V and J are TRBV7-9 and TRBJ2-7, with a tentative D call TRBD1 (6 bases). Trimming took off 5 bases at V and 2 bases at J, with 13 bases between the two ends. CDR1 and CDR2 from the germline V gene are SEHNR and FQNEAQ (reference sequence). The CDR3 sequence is 14 residues long. DNA for the CDR3: TGTGCCAGCAGCGGAGACAGGAGTCCCTACGAGCAGTACTTC. The encoded protein is CASSGDRSPYEQYF. Variable domain in full (rest from reference TRBV7-9 and TRBJ2-7): DTGVSQNPRHKITKRGQNVTFRCDPISEHNRLYWYRQTLGQGPEFLTYFQNEAQLEKSRLLSDRFSAERPKGSFSTLEIQRTEQGDSAMYLCASSGDRSPYEQYFGPGTRLTVT.

This clonotype occurred many times. This sequence joins TRBV6-2 or TRBV6-3 and TRBJ2-5, with 12 bases identical to TRBD2. Germline CDR1 reads MNHEY; CDR2 reads SVGEGT. With V trimmed by 5 bases and J by 6 bases, 10 bases remained unmatched. The CDR3 is made up of 16 amino acids. CDR3 DNA sequence: TGTGCCAGCAGTGGCCGCCTAGCGGGAGGGCCGCAGACCCAGTACTTC. It specifies CASSGRLAGGPQTQYF.

CDR3 sequence: CASSVTGGTGEKLFF. The DNA for the CDR3 is TGTGCCAGTAGTGTAACCGGGGGGACCGGTGAAAAACTGTTTTTT. The chain carries TRBV19 and TRBJ1-4; a possible D gene is TRBD1 (5 bases). CDR1 and CDR2 (germline): LNHDA, SQIVND (reference sequence). The CDR3 loop spans 15 amino acids. V was pared by 5 bases and J by 7 bases, with 17 bases between.

This clonotype was detected many times. The chain uses TRBV29-1 and TRBJ2-5; 10 bases agree with TRBD2. CDR3 length: 16 residues. Looked up from germline, CDR1 is SQVTM and CDR2 is ANQGSEA. V shed 4 bases and J 2 bases; nucleotides not matched to a gene: 10. The CDR3 sequence is CSVVASGSRRQETQYF. The CDR3 DNA sequence: TGCAGCGTTGTGGCTAGCGGGAGCAGGAGGCAAGAGACCCAGTACTTC.

This clonotype was seen at least ten times. The rearrangement links TRBV30 to TRBJ1-6; D ambiguous. Germline V gene data show CDR1 as GTSNPN and CDR2 as SVGIG (reference sequence). Trimming removed 1 base from V and 8 bases from J, with 12 bases in between. The CDR3 length is 14 residues. In DNA, the CDR3 is TGTGCCTGGAGTGGGTCCGGGTACCATTCACCCCTCCACTTT. This codes for CAWSGSGYHSPLHF.